A selection of T cell receptor beta chains follows, all from one sample in a study of T cell responses to AZD1222 COVID-19 vaccine. The table came from immunoSEQ multiplex PCR; TCRdb's copy has only in-frame clones and leaves some out. The data show about 110,000 clones, around nine tenths seen once. The sequences come from peripheral blood, collected 28 days after the second AZD1222 dose. The receptors come from an adult who received the AZD1222 COVID-19 vaccine. Each CDR3 is given with its conserved first and last residue. A D gene is named only where the DNA matches it firmly. Clone size is given for some rows only: seen once, a few or many times, or a class if the clone is expanded.

j_gene: TRBJ1-2; abundance: .; v_gene: TRBV23-1; d_gene: TRBD1; CDR3nt: TGCGCCAGCAGAATGACAGGGGGCGACTATGGCTACACCTTT; CDR3aa: CASRMTGGDYGYTF
j_gene: TRBJ1-4; abundance: once; v_gene: TRBV5-1; d_gene: TRBD1; CDR3nt: TGCGCCAGCAGCTCGAGACAGGGCGGAGAAAAACTGTTTTTT; CDR3aa: CASSSRQGGEKLFF
j_gene: TRBJ2-3; abundance: once; v_gene: TRBV19; d_gene: TRBD1; CDR3nt: TGTGCCAGTAGTGCCAGACAGGGTCCCACAGATACGCAGTATTTT; CDR3aa: CASSARQGPTDTQYF
j_gene: TRBJ2-7; abundance: .; v_gene: TRBV4-1; d_gene: .; CDR3nt: TGCGCCAGCAGCCAAGATGCGGCCCCGAACTACGAGCAGTACTTC; CDR3aa: CASSQDAAPNYEQYF
j_gene: TRBJ1-1; abundance: once; v_gene: TRBV23-1; d_gene: .; CDR3nt: TGCGCCAGCAGGTGGGGGGGCGGGGTCGGAGCTTTCTTT; CDR3aa: CASRWGGGVGAFF
j_gene: TRBJ1-4; abundance: .; v_gene: TRBV7-9; d_gene: TRBD1; CDR3nt: TGTGCCAGCAGCTTGGGACAGGGGGGTGAAAAACTGTTTTTT; CDR3aa: CASSLGQGGEKLFF
j_gene: TRBJ2-2; abundance: .; v_gene: TRBV18; d_gene: .; CDR3nt: TGTGCCAGCTCACCCACTGGAGGGCACAGCACCGGGGAGCTGTTTTTT; CDR3aa: CASSPTGGHSTGELFF
j_gene: TRBJ1-1; abundance: .; v_gene: TRBV21-1; d_gene: .; CDR3nt: TGTGCCAGCAGCAAAACGGGACAGGCGGTCACTGAAGCTTTCTTT; CDR3aa: CASSKTGQAVTEAFF
j_gene: TRBJ2-3; abundance: .; v_gene: TRBV9; d_gene: TRBD1; CDR3nt: TGTGCCAGCAGCGTTGACAGGGGGTTGCGGACAGATACGCAGTATTTT; CDR3aa: CASSVDRGLRTDTQYF
j_gene: TRBJ1-4; abundance: .; v_gene: TRBV7-2; d_gene: TRBD1; CDR3nt: TGTGCCAGCAGCCCAGGGACAGGGGGGGATGAAAAACTGTTTTTT; CDR3aa: CASSPGTGGDEKLFF
j_gene: TRBJ1-1; abundance: once; v_gene: TRBV7-9; d_gene: .; CDR3nt: TGTGCCAGCAGACCTAGGACAGAAGGAACTGAAGCTTTCTTT; CDR3aa: CASRPRTEGTEAFF
j_gene: TRBJ1-2; abundance: .; v_gene: TRBV7-2; d_gene: .; CDR3nt: TGTGCCAGCAGCTTTGGAACCCAAGGCAGCTATGGCTACACCTTC; CDR3aa: CASSFGTQGSYGYTF
j_gene: TRBJ2-3; abundance: .; v_gene: TRBV5-6; d_gene: TRBD2; CDR3nt: TGTGCCAGCAGCTTGGAGCTAGCGGGAGGGCCTACAGATACGCAGTATTTT; CDR3aa: CASSLELAGGPTDTQYF
j_gene: TRBJ1-5; abundance: .; v_gene: TRBV18; d_gene: .; CDR3nt: TGTGCCAGCTCACCGGGACAAGGCAGCAATCAGCCCCAGCATTTT; CDR3aa: CASSPGQGSNQPQHF
j_gene: TRBJ2-3; abundance: .; v_gene: TRBV24-1; d_gene: .; CDR3nt: TGTGCCACCAGTGAGGCGTCGGGGAGCTCCACAGATACGCAGTATTTT; CDR3aa: CATSEASGSSTDTQYF
j_gene: TRBJ1-6; abundance: few; v_gene: TRBV18; d_gene: TRBD1; CDR3nt: TGTGCCAGCTCACCTAACGGACAGGGGACTTCACCCCTCCACTTT; CDR3aa: CASSPNGQGTSPLHF
j_gene: TRBJ2-5; abundance: .; v_gene: TRBV4-1; d_gene: .; CDR3nt: TGCGCCAGCAGCCTCGCCGGGCAGGGAGAGACCCAGTACTTC; CDR3aa: CASSLAGQGETQYF
j_gene: TRBJ1-2; abundance: .; v_gene: TRBV5-4; d_gene: .; CDR3nt: TGTGCCAGCAGCGCCGAGTCGAACTATGGCTACACCTTC; CDR3aa: CASSAESNYGYTF
j_gene: TRBJ2-2; abundance: .; v_gene: TRBV5-4; d_gene: .; CDR3nt: TGTGCCAGCAGCCTCGGGTCGCCTGGGGCCGGGGAGCTGTTTTTT; CDR3aa: CASSLGSPGAGELFF
j_gene: TRBJ2-5; abundance: once; v_gene: TRBV5-1; d_gene: .; CDR3nt: TGCGCCAGCAGCCGGGACACTATGTACCAAGAGACCCAGTACTTC; CDR3aa: CASSRDTMYQETQYF
j_gene: TRBJ1-4; abundance: .; v_gene: TRBV12-3/TRBV12-4; d_gene: TRBD1; CDR3nt: TGTGCCAGCAGTTTACAGGGGGGTGAAAAACTGTTTTTT; CDR3aa: CASSLQGGEKLFF
j_gene: TRBJ1-2; abundance: .; v_gene: TRBV6-5; d_gene: TRBD1; CDR3nt: TGTGCCAGCAGGGGGACAGGGGGCGGTGGCTACACCTTC; CDR3aa: CASRGTGGGGYTF
j_gene: TRBJ1-2; abundance: .; v_gene: TRBV7-9; d_gene: TRBD1; CDR3nt: TGTGCCAGCAGCTTAGCCAGGGGGCCTAACTATGGCTACACCTTC; CDR3aa: CASSLARGPNYGYTF
j_gene: TRBJ1-6; abundance: .; v_gene: TRBV7-9; d_gene: .; CDR3nt: TGTGCCAGCAGCCGCCGGAGTGGGGCAACCCTCCACTTT; CDR3aa: CASSRRSGATLHF
j_gene: TRBJ2-7; abundance: .; v_gene: TRBV5-4; d_gene: TRBD2; CDR3nt: TGTGCCAGCAGCCCTCGGGTAGCGGGGGCATCCTACGAGCAGTACTTC; CDR3aa: CASSPRVAGASYEQYF